Listed here are 9 T cell receptor beta chains from one sample, sequenced in a study of blood T cells in healthy people across ages (dated by TCRdb to between 2014 and 2016). Library preparation was by 5' RACE. These reads were obtained on an Illumina HiSeq 2500. A second PCR of roughly 7 to 12 cycles was performed with a sample-barcoded 5' primer and a J-beta primer mix. TCRdb reworked the public reads: Q25 trimming with fastp, MiXCR clone assembly, productive beta chains retained. Every distinct CDR3 protein forms one entry, paired with its most common genes and DNA. The sample data list roughly 1,300,000 distinct CDR3 sequences, and approximately 59% of these were observed just once. Together, the top ten hold over 6.5% of the sample. Source material: blood. These TCRs come from a man younger than 35 in good health.

This chain uses TRBV28 with TRBJ1-5; D is ambiguous. The V end lost 5 bases, the J end lost 2 bases, and 13 bases lay between the germline ends. This CDR3 is built from 15 residues. CDR1 is MDHEN and CDR2 is SYDVKM in the germline V gene. The chain's CDR3 is CASSRGPEGNQPQHF. In DNA form, the CDR3 reads TGTGCCAGCAGTCGTGGACCCGAGGGCAATCAGCCCCAGCATTTT.

V is TRBV12-3 or TRBV12-4 and J is TRBJ2-7, with 15 bases matching TRBD2. This CDR3 has 18 amino acids. With V trimmed by 6 bases and J by 2 bases, 11 bases remained unmatched. Written as DNA, the CDR3 is TGTGCCAGCAGCCGCCGGACGAGGACTAGCGGGGGGGCCTACGAGCAGTACTTC. Its translation is CASSRRTRTSGGAYEQYF.

CDR3 sequence: CASRASSSQETQYF. The CDR3 coding sequence is TGTGCCAGCCGGGCGTCCAGTAGCCAAGAGACCCAGTACTTC. The chain recombines TRBV2 with TRBJ2-5; D not certain. Germline V lookup: CDR1 SNHLY, CDR2 FYNNEI. Trimming took 8 bases from V and 1 from J, leaving 14 bases between them. CDR3 length: 14 amino acids.

This rearrangement joins TRBV4-1 to TRBJ1-4, with 7 bases fitting TRBD1. The CDR3 runs 14 residues. Trimming at V came to 0 bases and at J to 8 bases, leaving 3 bases not matched to a gene. CDR1 is MGHRA, CDR2 YSYEKL, per germline. The CDR3 reads CASSQEGQEEKLFF. CDR3 nucleotide sequence: TGCGCCAGCAGCCAAGAAGGACAGGAAGAAAAACTGTTTTTT.

The chain is built from TRBV14 and TRBJ2-5; no clear D. The DNA matches TRBJ2-7 better at its end, which makes the J call doubtful. The germline CDR1 and CDR2 sequences are SGHDN and FVKESK. The CDR3 contains 13 residues. CDR3 sequence (DNA): TGTGCCAGCAGCCAAGCATGGACGGGCGAGCAGTACTTC. It yields the protein CASSQAWTGEQYF.

Only one count was recorded for this clonotype. The chain employs TRBV9 and TRBJ1-2; 7 bases align to TRBD1. The V gene end was trimmed by 3 bases and the J gene end by 8 bases; junction bases not matched to a gene: 7. This CDR3 is 13 amino acids long. Germline values: CDR1 SGDLS, CDR2 YYNGEE. CDR3 amino acids: CASSGTGVLGYTF. CDR3 sequence (DNA): TGTGCCAGCAGCGGCACAGGGGTTTTAGGCTACACCTTC. Looking up the rest from reference TRBV9 and TRBJ1-2 gives the full variable domain: DSGVTQTPKHLITATGQRVTLRCSPRSGDLSVYWYQQSLDQGLQFLIQYYNGEERAKGNILERFSAQQFPDLHSELNLSSLELGDSALYFCASSGTGVLGYTFGSGTRLTVV.

This clonotype has a handful of counts. The chain has TRBV7-9 and TRBJ2-7, with a tentative D call TRBD2 (5 bases). V was trimmed by 5 bases and J by 2 bases, leaving 10 bases between them. The CDR3 length is 13 residues. Germline CDR1 is SEHNR and CDR2 is FQNEAQ (reference sequence). This chain's CDR3 is CASSPGIPYEQYF. In nucleotides, the CDR3 is TGTGCCAGCAGCCCCGGGATCCCCTACGAGCAGTACTTC.

This chain joins TRBV20-1 and TRBJ1-5; 11 bases agree with TRBD1. V was clipped by 6 bases and J by 0 bases; unmatched bases: 4. Germline V gene data show CDR1 as DFQATT and CDR2 as SNEGSKA (reference sequence). The CDR3 is 15 amino acids. The CDR3 bases are TGCAGTGCGGAAGGGACAGGGGGTAGCAATCAGCCCCAGCATTTT. Its translation: CSAEGTGGSNQPQHF.

As to this clonotype: This may come from a read error, since a much larger clone is one base off. The J gene is TRBJ1-2, the V gene TRBV4-3, with 8 bases fitting TRBD1. This CDR3 region has 16 residues. The V gene's germline CDR1 is LGHNA and CDR2 YSLEER. CDR3 loop: CVSSQDRGQANYGYTF. CDR3 DNA sequence: TGCGTCAGCAGCCAAGACAGGGGTCAAGCTAACTATGGCTACACCTTC.